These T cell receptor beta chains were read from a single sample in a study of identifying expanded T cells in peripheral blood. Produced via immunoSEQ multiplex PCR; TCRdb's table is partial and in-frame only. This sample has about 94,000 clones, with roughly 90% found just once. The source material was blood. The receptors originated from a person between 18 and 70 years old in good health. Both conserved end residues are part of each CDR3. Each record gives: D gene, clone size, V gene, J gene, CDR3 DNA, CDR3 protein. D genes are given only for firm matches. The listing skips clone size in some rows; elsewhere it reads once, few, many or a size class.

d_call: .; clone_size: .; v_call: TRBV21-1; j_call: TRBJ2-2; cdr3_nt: TGTGCCAGCAGCCCAAAGACAGGGGATTATACCGGGGAGCTGTTTTTT; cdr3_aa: CASSPKTGDYTGELFF
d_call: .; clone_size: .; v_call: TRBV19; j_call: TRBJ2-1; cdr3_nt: TGTGCCAGTAACCCGGGGCCGTACAATGAGCAGTTCTTC; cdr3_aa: CASNPGPYNEQFF
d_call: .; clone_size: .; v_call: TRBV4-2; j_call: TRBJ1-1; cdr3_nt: TGTGCCAGCAGCCAAGTGGGCGGGGGCCTCACTGAAGCTTTCTTT; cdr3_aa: CASSQVGGGLTEAFF
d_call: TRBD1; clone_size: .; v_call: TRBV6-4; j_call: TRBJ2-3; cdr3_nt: TGTGCCAGCAGTGACATGGAGGCAGGGGGCCCAGATACGCAGTATTTT; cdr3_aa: CASSDMEAGGPDTQYF
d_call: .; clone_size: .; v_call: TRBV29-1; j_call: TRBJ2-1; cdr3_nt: TGCAGCGTTGAACCCCTCGGGAATGAGCAGTTCTTC; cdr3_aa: CSVEPLGNEQFF
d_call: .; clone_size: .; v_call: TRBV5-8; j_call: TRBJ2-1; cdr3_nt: TGTGCCAGCAGCTTGGCCGGGGGAAATGAGCAGTTCTTC; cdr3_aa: CASSLAGGNEQFF
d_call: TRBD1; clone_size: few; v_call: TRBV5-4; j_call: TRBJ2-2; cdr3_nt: TGTGCCAGCAGCTTGGCACAGGGGGCGAACACCGGGGAGCTGTTTTTT; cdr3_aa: CASSLAQGANTGELFF
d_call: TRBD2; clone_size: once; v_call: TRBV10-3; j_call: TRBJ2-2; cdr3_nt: TGTGCCATAAGACTAGCGGGCAACACCGGGGAGCTGTTTTTT; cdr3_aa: CAIRLAGNTGELFF
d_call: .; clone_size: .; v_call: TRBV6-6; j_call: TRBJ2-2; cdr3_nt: TGTGCCAGCAGTTACTCGATCGAAACCGGGGAGCTGTTTTTT; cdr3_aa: CASSYSIETGELFF
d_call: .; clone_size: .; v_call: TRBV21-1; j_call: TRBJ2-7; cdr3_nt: TGTGCCAGCAGCCGGACAGGGGCCTACGAGCAGTACTTC; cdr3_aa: CASSRTGAYEQYF
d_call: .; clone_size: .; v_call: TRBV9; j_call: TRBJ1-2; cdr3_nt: TGTGCCAGCAGCGTCCAGCCGGAAGGCTATGGCTACACCTTC; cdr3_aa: CASSVQPEGYGYTF
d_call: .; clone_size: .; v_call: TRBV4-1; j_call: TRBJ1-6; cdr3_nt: TGCGCCAGCAGCCAAATAGGGGCTCTGACACCCCTCCACTTT; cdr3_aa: CASSQIGALTPLHF
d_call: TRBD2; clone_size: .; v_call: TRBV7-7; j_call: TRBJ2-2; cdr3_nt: TGTGCCAGCAGCTGGAAGCGGGGTGCCGGGGAGCTGTTTTTT; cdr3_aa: CASSWKRGAGELFF
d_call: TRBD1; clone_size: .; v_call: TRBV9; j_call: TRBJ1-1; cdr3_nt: TGTGCCAGCAGCGCGAGGACAGGGACACCTGAAGCTTTCTTT; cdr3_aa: CASSARTGTPEAFF
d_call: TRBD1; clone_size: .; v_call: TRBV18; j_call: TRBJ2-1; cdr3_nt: TGTGCCAGCTCCCTAGACAGGGGTCAGCAGTTCTTC; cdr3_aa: CASSLDRGQQFF
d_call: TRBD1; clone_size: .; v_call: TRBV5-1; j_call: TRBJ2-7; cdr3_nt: TGCGCCAGCAGCCGGGACAGCTTCAACGAGCAGTACTTC; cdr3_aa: CASSRDSFNEQYF
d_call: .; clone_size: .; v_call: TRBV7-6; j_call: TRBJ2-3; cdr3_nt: TGTGCCAGCAGCTTAGCCGTTAGCTCAGATACGCAGTATTTT; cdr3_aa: CASSLAVSSDTQYF
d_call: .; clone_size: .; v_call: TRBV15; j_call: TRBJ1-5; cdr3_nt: TGTGCCACCAGCAGAGATCAAGGGAATCAGCCCCAGCATTTT; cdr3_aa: CATSRDQGNQPQHF
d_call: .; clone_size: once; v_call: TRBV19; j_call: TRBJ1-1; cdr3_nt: TGTGCCAGTAGTATAAAAGGGAACACTGAAGCTTTCTTT; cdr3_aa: CASSIKGNTEAFF
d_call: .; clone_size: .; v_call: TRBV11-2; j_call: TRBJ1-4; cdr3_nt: TGTGCCAGCAGCCATCATTGGGAGGGTCCACGCGCGGGAAAACTGTTTTTT; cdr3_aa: CASSHHWEGPRAGKLFF
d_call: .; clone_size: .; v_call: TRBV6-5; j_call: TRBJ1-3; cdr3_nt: TGTGCCAGCAGCTCCGGGGGAAGGGCAGAGGACACCATATATTTT; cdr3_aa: CASSSGGRAEDTIYF
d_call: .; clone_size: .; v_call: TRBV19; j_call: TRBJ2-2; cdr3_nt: TGTGCCAGTATAGGAACAGCCGGCTTGACCGGGGAGCTGTTTTTT; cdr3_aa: CASIGTAGLTGELFF
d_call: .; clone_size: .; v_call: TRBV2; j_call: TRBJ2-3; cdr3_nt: TGTGCCAGCAGTGAACGACAGAGCACAGATACGCAGTATTTT; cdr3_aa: CASSERQSTDTQYF
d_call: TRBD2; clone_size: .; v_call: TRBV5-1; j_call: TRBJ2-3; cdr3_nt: TGCGCCAGCAGCGTTTCTAGCGGAGGGAGCACAGATACGCAGTATTTT; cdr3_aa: CASSVSSGGSTDTQYF
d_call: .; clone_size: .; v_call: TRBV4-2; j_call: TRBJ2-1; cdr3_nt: TGTGCCAGCAGCCCACTGAGTCCCGATAACAATGAGCAGTTCTTC; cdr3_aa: CASSPLSPDNNEQFF
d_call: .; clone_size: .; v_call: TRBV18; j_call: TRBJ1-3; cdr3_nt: TGTGCCAGCTCCGCTGACAGTTCCGGAAACACCATATATTTT; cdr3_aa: CASSADSSGNTIYF
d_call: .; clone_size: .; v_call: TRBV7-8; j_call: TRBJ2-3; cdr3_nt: TGTGCCAGCAGCTTAGCGGGAGCGTCGGTGAATACGCAGTATTTT; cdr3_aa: CASSLAGASVNTQYF
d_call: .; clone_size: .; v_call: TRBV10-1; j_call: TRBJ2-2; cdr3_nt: TGCGCCAGCAGTTATCCTGGTACGCGCACCGGGGAGCTGTTTTTT; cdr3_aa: CASSYPGTRTGELFF
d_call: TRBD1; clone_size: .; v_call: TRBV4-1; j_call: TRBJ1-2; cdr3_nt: TGCGCCAGCAGCCAACAGGGACAGGGAGACGGCTACACCTTC; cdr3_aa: CASSQQGQGDGYTF
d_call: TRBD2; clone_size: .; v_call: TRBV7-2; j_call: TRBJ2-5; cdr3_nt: TGTGCCAGCAGCAAACTACTCATCGCGGGAGGAGAGACCCAGTACTTC; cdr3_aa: CASSKLLIAGGETQYF
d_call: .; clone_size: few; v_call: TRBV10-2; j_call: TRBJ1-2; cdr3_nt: TGCGCCAGCAGTGAGTCCGGGGGGAGGCCCTCTGGCTACACCTTC; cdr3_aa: CASSESGGRPSGYTF
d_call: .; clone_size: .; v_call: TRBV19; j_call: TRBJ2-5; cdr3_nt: TGTGCCAGTAGTAAAACATACACCACCTGGGGAGAGACCCAGTACTTC; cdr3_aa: CASSKTYTTWGETQYF
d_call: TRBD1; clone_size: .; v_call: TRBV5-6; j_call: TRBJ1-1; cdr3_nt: TGTGCCAGCAGCTGGGGGACAGGGGGCGCGGTGAACACTGAAGCTTTCTTT; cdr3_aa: CASSWGTGGAVNTEAFF
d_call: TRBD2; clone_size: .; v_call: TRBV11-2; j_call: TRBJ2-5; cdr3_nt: TGTGCCAGCAGCTCTCTCGCCCTAGCGGTATCCCAAGAGACCCAGTACTTC; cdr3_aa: CASSSLALAVSQETQYF
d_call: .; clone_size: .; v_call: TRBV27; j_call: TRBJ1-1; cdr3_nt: TGTGCCAGCAGTTTTTCCGGAAGCACTGAAGCTTTCTTT; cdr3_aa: CASSFSGSTEAFF
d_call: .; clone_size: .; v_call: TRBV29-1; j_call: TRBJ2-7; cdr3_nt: TGCAGCGTTGAGGGGGACCGAATCTACGAGCAGTACTTC; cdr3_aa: CSVEGDRIYEQYF
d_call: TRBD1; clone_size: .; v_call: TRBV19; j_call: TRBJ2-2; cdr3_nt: TGTGCCAGTCAACAGGGGGATAGCACCGGGGAGCTGTTTTTT; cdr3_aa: CASQQGDSTGELFF
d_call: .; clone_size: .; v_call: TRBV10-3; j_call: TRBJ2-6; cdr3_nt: TGTGCCATCCTCGCCGGAGGTACCGGGGCCAACGTCCTGACTTTC; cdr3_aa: CAILAGGTGANVLTF
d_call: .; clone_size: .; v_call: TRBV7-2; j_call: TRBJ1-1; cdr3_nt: TGTGCCAGCAGCTTACAAGGGGATAGGAACACTGAAGCTTTCTTT; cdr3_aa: CASSLQGDRNTEAFF
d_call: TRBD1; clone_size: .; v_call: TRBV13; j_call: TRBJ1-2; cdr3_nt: TGTGCCAGCAGCCAAATCGGGACAGGGGTACCCTATGGCTACACCTTC; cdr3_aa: CASSQIGTGVPYGYTF
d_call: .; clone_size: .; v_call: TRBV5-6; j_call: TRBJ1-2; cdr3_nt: TGTGCCAGCAGGATAAGGGGGGGGCCGGGCTACACCTTC; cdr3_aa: CASRIRGGPGYTF
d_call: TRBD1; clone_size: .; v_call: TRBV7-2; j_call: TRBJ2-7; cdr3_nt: TGTGCCAGCAGCTTAGTGGGACAGGGGGCCGAGCAGTACTTC; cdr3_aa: CASSLVGQGAEQYF
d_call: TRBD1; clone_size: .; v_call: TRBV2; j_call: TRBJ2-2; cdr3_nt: TGTGCCAGCAGTCTGGACAGGGTGACGAACACCGGGGAGCTGTTTTTT; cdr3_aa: CASSLDRVTNTGELFF
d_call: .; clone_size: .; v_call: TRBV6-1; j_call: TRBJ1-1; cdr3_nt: TGTGCCAGCAGTGTACAAGACAGACTGAACACTGAAGCTTTCTTT; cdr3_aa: CASSVQDRLNTEAFF
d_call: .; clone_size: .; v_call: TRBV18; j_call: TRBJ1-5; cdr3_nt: TGTGCCAGCTCACCGGACCAAATAGTGAATCAGCCCCAGCATTTT; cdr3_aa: CASSPDQIVNQPQHF
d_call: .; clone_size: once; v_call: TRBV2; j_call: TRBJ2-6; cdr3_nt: TGTGCCCGAAGGTCGTCTGGGGCCAACGTCCTGACTTTC; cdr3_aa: CARRSSGANVLTF
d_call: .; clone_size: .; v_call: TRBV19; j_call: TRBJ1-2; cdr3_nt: TGTGCCAGTAGTCATTCGGGGGTTGGCTACACCTTC; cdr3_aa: CASSHSGVGYTF
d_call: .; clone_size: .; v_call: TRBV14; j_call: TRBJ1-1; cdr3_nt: TGTGCCAGCAGCCCCCAGAGATTGGGCAGGGCTTTCTTT; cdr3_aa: CASSPQRLGRAFF
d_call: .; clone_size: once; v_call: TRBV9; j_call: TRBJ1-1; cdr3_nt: TGTGCCAGCAGCGGTGGGAACATGAACACTGAAGCTTTCTTT; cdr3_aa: CASSGGNMNTEAFF
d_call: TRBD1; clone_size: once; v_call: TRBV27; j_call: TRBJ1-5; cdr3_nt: TGTGCCAGCAGTTTAACAGGGGCGGGTCAGCCCCAGCATTTT; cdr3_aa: CASSLTGAGQPQHF
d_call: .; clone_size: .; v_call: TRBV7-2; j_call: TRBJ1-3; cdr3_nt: TGTGCCAGCAGCCCGGGACAAGGAAACACCATATATTTT; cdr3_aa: CASSPGQGNTIYF
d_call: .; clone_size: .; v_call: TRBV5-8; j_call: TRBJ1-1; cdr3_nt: TGTGCCAGCAGCCAGAGGGACGTTCCGGTGGTAGCTTTCTTT; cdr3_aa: CASSQRDVPVVAFF
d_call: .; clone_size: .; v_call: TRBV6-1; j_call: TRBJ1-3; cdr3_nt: TGTGCCAGCAACCAAGGACAGTACTCTGGAAACACCATATATTTT; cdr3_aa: CASNQGQYSGNTIYF
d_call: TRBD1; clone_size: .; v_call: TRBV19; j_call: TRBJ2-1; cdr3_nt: TGTGCCAGTAGTATATCGGGACAGGGGGTCAATGAGCAGTTCTTC; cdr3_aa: CASSISGQGVNEQFF
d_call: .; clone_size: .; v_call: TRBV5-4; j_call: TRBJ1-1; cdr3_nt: TGTGCCAGCAGCTTGGATCAGGGACACACTGAAGCTTTCTTT; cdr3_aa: CASSLDQGHTEAFF
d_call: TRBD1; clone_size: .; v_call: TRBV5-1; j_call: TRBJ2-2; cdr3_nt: TGCGCCAGCAGACCAGGGGGCCAGAACACCGGGGAGCTGTTTTTT; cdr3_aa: CASRPGGQNTGELFF